This TCR beta chain was sequenced during a study of shared clonotypes between healthy human individuals. General observations from the study: Large depth notwithstanding, sorted-subset sequencing proved incomplete by rarefaction. The naive CD4 repertoires of several donors were compared, and approximately 4.5% of clonotypes were shared. Relative to memory subsets, naive subsets generally showed larger estimated richness.

Terminally differentiated effector memory CD45RA+ cells were left out of the naive CD8 fraction, which was CD45RO-negative and positively selected for CCR7. An assay was performed, and its level was deep. Sequencing used immunoSEQ multiplex PCR; TCRdb keeps in-frame clones, though not all of them. The sample has 2 million to 2.5 million clones, around 96% seen once. Concerning this clone itself: The antigen remains unidentified.

Trimming took off 4 bases at V and 3 bases at J, with 10 bases between the two ends. This CDR3 comprises 13 residues. CDR1 is MDHEN and CDR2 is SYDVKM in the germline V gene. The specimen was naive CD8+ T cells sorted from blood. The origin of this receptor is a man aged 18 to 29 in good health. V and J are TRBV28 and TRBJ2-7; D call uncertain. Written as DNA, the CDR3 is TGTGCCAGCAGTTCCAGTCTCCGCTACGAGCAGTACTTC. Translating gives CASSSSLRYEQYF.